The 17 T cell receptor beta chains in this list originate from one sample, sequenced in a study of cytomegalovirus exposure and HLA in healthy donors. Clones were read by immunoSEQ multiplex PCR, and TCRdb kept only the in-frame ones, dropping some. The data contain roughly 300,000 clones, just over 85% of them seen just once; the ten biggest clones take up more than 0.8%. The source material was PBMCs. The receptors come from a woman between 18 and 29 years old in good health and CMV-seronegative.

V gene TRBV10-2 combines with J gene TRBJ1-1; 9 nucleotides align to TRBD1. Germline CDR1 WSHSY, CDR2 SAAADI. V lost 1 base and J lost 1; bases outside the gene matches: 4. This CDR3 has 16 residues. CDR3 coding DNA: TGCGCCAGCAGTGAGTTGGGACAGGGAGCGAACACTGAAGCTTTCTTT. The encoded protein is CASSELGQGANTEAFF.

The V call is TRBV6-1, the J call TRBJ2-7; no clear D gene. Germline loops: CDR1 MNHNS, CDR2 SASEGT. The CDR3 sequence is 13 residues long. Between the trimmed V and J ends, which lost 5 bases and 0 bases, there was a span of 8 bases. The CDR3 DNA is TGTGCCAGCAGTTTGCAGCGCTCCTACGAGCAGTACTTC. Amino acids: CASSLQRSYEQYF.

This clone turned up a few times. The V gene is TRBV4-1, the J gene TRBJ2-7, with a possible D match to TRBD1 (6 bases). The CDR3 extends over 15 amino acids. From germline, CDR1 is MGHRA and CDR2 YSYEKL. With 5 bases removed from V and 4 bases from J, the gap between germline ends came to 18 bases. CDR3 bases: TGCGCCAGCAGCTACAGGGAACTTGGGGGATACGAGCAGTACTTC. As protein: CASSYRELGGYEQYF.

The rearrangement links TRBV5-4 to TRBJ2-1; D is unresolved. The germline CDR1 and CDR2 sequences are SGHNT and YYREEE (reference sequence). The CDR3 has 15 residues. V lost 4 bases to trimming and J lost 6 bases, with 17 bases between them. The DNA of the CDR3 is TGTGCCAGCAGCCTAGACGCTTCAGTAGGCAATGAGCAGTTCTTC. Its protein product is CASSLDASVGNEQFF.

The chain carries TRBV5-1 and TRBJ1-1; D is undetermined. Germline CDR1 is SGHRS and CDR2 is YFSETQ. The ends were cut back, 2 bases at V and 1 base at J, with 9 bases in the middle. This CDR3 is 14 amino acids long. DNA for the CDR3: TGCGCCAGCAGCTTTGGGCAGACGAACACTGAAGCTTTCTTT. It is translated as CASSFGQTNTEAFF. The full variable domain, in which reference TRBV5-1 and TRBJ1-1 provide the parts outside the CDR3, is KAGVTQTPRYLIKTRGQQVTLSCSPISGHRSVSWYQQTPGQGLQFLFEYFSETQRNKGNFPGRFSGRQFSNSRSEMNVSTLELGDSALYLCASSFGQTNTEAFFGQGTRLTVV.

The chain recombines TRBV7-2 with TRBJ1-2; 12 nucleotides align to TRBD1. The germline gives CDR1 SGHTA, CDR2 FQGNSA. CDR3 length: 14 residues. The trim removed 3 bases at V and 8 bases at J, leaving 4 bases unmatched. The CDR3 reads CASSFRDRGQGYTF. DNA of the CDR3: TGTGCCAGCAGCTTTAGGGACAGGGGGCAGGGCTACACCTTC.

The CDR3 spells CAGRDRNYGYTF. CDR3 sequence (DNA): TGTGCCGGCCGGGACAGAAACTATGGCTACACCTTC. The gene calls are TRBV19 and TRBJ1-2; 7 nucleotides align to TRBD1. The V segment lost 11 bases and the J segment 2 bases; nucleotides outside the gene matches: 5. CDR1 and CDR2 from the germline V gene are LNHDA and SQIVND (reference sequence). This CDR3 is built from 12 residues.

The chain recombines TRBV27 with TRBJ2-1, with 9 nucleotides matching TRBD2. V lost 7 bases to trimming and J lost 8 bases; unmatched junction nucleotides: 12. The CDR3 totals 15 residues. Germline V gene sequence: CDR1 MNHEY, CDR2 SMNVEV (reference sequence). The CDR3 region has the DNA TGTGCCAGCACCACCCGGACTAGCGAGACCTATGAGCAGTTCTTC. Its protein product is CASTTRTSETYEQFF.

The V call is TRBV2, the J call TRBJ1-1, with 7 positions matching TRBD1. V trimming: 6 bases; J trimming: 0 bases; junction bases outside the gene matches: 4. The V gene's germline CDR1 is SNHLY and CDR2 FYNNEI. The length of the CDR3 is 14 residues. The chain's CDR3 is CASRGDSLNTEAFF. The CDR3 DNA sequence: TGTGCCAGCAGGGGGGACAGTCTGAACACTGAAGCTTTCTTT. The full variable domain, in which reference TRBV2 and TRBJ1-1 provide the parts outside the CDR3, is EPEVTQTPSHQVTQMGQEVILRCVPISNHLYFYWYRQILGQKVEFLVSFYNNEISEKSEIFDDQFSVERPDGSNFTLKIRSTKLEDSAMYFCASRGDSLNTEAFFGQGTRLTVV.

This sequence joins TRBV19 and TRBJ1-5; 7 positions match TRBD1. CDR1 is LNHDA and CDR2 is SQIVND in the germline V gene (reference sequence). This CDR3 has 16 amino acids. J was trimmed by 1 base and V by 5 bases; bases with no gene match: 8. CDR3 nucleotides: TGTGCCAGTAGTCCCCAGAGGGGGCAGAGCAATCAGCCCCAGCATTTT. The encoded protein is CASSPQRGQSNQPQHF.

The chain links TRBV18 to TRBJ2-2, with D perhaps matching TRBD2 (6 bases). Germline CDR1 KGHSH, CDR2 LQKENI. Trimming pared 4 bases from V and 2 bases from J, leaving 11 bases between. The CDR3 spans 15 residues. CDR3 sequence: CASSRGGTNTGELFF. The CDR3 coding sequence is TGTGCCAGCTCACGCGGAGGGACCAACACCGGGGAGCTGTTTTTT.

The rearrangement joins TRBV7-2 to TRBJ2-7; TRBD2 matches at 8 bases. CDR3 length: 15 residues. Germline trimming cut 5 bases from V and 6 bases from J; bases unmatched to any gene: 12. Germline V gene lookup returns CDR1 SGHTA and CDR2 FQGNSA. The CDR3 reads CASSPQAGVPAEQYF. CDR3 DNA sequence: TGTGCCAGCAGCCCCCAAGCGGGAGTTCCCGCCGAGCAGTACTTC.

The chain has TRBV11-3 and TRBJ2-1; no clear D. V was pared by 2 bases and J by 0 bases, with 8 bases between. The germline V gene has CDR1 SGHNT and CDR2 YENEEA. This CDR3 contains 15 residues. This CDR3 is CASSLTGGSYNEQFF. The CDR3 DNA follows: TGTGCCAGCAGCTTAACGGGTGGCTCCTACAATGAGCAGTTCTTC.

The sample holds a few counts of this clone. The chain has TRBV11-2 and TRBJ2-2, with D uncertain. CDR3 length: 15 amino acids. Between the trimmed V and J ends, which lost 5 bases and 0 bases, there was a span of 10 bases. Germline V gene data show CDR1 as SGHAT and CDR2 as FQNNGV. CDR3: CASSKLGSNTGELFF. CDR3 in DNA: TGTGCCAGCAGCAAGCTAGGATCGAACACCGGGGAGCTGTTTTTT.

The chain combines TRBV28 with TRBJ2-1; 11 bases agree with TRBD1. Germline values: CDR1 MDHEN, CDR2 SYDVKM. Trimming removed 5 bases from V and 3 bases from J; junction bases left unmatched: 6. The CDR3 runs 16 residues. The CDR3 here is CASSPIGTGGYNEQFF. As DNA, the CDR3 is TGTGCCAGCAGTCCTATAGGGACAGGGGGCTACAATGAGCAGTTCTTC.

The V and J genes are TRBV29-1 and TRBJ2-7; TRBD2 is a possible D gene (5 bases). The CDR3 covers 14 residues. Trimming pared 6 bases from V and 4 bases from J, leaving 19 bases between. From germline, CDR1 is SQVTM and CDR2 ANQGSEA. The CDR3 spells CSVRGRVGQYEQYF. The CDR3 DNA sequence: TGCAGCGTCCGGGGTAGAGTGGGTCAATACGAGCAGTACTTC.

The CDR3 bases are TGTGCCAGTAGAGACCCCTCCAGGGGCTCCTACAATGAGCAGTTCTTC. Its translation is CASRDPSRGSYNEQFF. This rearrangement joins TRBV11-1 to TRBJ2-1, with a tentative D call TRBD1 (6 bases). Per germline, CDR1 SGHAT and CDR2 FQDESV (reference sequence). V lost 9 bases and J 0 bases, leaving 18 bases between the germline ends. The CDR3 consists of 16 residues.